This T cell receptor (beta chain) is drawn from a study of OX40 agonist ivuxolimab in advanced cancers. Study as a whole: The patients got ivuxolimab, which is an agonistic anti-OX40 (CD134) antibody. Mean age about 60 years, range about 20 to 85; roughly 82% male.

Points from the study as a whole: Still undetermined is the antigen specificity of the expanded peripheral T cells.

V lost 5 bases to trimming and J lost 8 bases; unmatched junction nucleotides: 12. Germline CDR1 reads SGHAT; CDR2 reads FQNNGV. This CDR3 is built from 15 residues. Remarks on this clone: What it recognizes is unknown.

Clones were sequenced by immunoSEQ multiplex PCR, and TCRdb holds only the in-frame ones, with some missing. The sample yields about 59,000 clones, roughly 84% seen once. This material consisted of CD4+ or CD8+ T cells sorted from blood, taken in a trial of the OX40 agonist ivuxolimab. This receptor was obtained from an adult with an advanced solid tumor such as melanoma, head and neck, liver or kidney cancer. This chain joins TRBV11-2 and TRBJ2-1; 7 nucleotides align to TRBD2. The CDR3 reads CASSRSGAPLDEQFF. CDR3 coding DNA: TGTGCCAGCAGCCGAAGCGGGGCCCCACTTGATGAGCAGTTCTTC.